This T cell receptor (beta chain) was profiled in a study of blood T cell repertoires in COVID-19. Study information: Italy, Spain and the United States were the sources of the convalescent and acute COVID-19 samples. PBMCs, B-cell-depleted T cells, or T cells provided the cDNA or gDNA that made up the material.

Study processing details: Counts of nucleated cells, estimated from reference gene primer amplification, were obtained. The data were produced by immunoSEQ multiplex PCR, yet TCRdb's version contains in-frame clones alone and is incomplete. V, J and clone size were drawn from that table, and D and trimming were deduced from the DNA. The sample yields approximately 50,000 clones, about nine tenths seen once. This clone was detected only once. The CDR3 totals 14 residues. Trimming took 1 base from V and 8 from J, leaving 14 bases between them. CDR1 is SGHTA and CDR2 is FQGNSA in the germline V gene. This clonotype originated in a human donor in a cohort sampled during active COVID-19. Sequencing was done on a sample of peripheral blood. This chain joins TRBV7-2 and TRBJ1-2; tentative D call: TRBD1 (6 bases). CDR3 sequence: CASSLGNRAEGYTF. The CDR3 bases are TGTGCCAGCAGCTTAGGTAACAGGGCGGAGGGCTACACCTTC. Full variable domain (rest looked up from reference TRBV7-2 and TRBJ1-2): GAGVSQSPSNKVTEKGKDVELRCDPISGHTALYWYRQSLGQGLEFLIYFQGNSAPDKSGLPSDRFSAERTGGSVSTLTIQRTQQEDSAVYLCASSLGNRAEGYTFGSGTRLTVV.